This passage covers 21 T cell receptor beta chains from one sample sequenced in a study of blood T cell repertoires in COVID-19 (dated by TCRdb to the early 2020s). Library creation used the immunoSEQ multiplex PCR assay. Not all clones reach the TCRdb copy of this immuneACCESS table, which keeps in-frame sequences only. Checked studies attribute under half of the gap to unresolved V genes and leave the rest unexplained. The table for this sample lists roughly 120,000 clones; more than 75% of them were counted only once. The top ten hold around 3.3% of the sample. Sequencing was performed on peripheral blood. The origin of the receptors is a man aged 35 to 55 with acute or convalescent COVID-19.

This clone was counted between two and nine times. The rearrangement links TRBV6-2 or TRBV6-3 to TRBJ1-2, with 7 bases fitting TRBD1. The CDR3 covers 13 residues. CDR1 and CDR2 (germline): MNHEY, SVGEGT. V trimming: 5 bases; J trimming: 4 bases; junction bases outside the gene matches: 4. CDR3 protein: CASSGRTGYGYTF. The CDR3 nucleotides read TGTGCCAGCAGTGGTCGGACAGGCTATGGCTACACCTTC.

The rearrangement links TRBV24-1 to TRBJ2-3; D unclear. This CDR3 has 13 residues. Germline values: CDR1 KGHDR, CDR2 SFDVKD. Trimming cost V 4 bases and J 7 bases, with 11 bases left between them. The CDR3 nucleotides read TGTGCCACCAGTGACCCTTTCGGGTATACGCAGTATTTT. Translating gives CATSDPFGYTQYF.

V usage is TRBV11-3 and J usage is TRBJ2-7, with 9 bases aligning to TRBD1. This CDR3 region has 15 residues. Germline CDR1 reads SGHNT; CDR2 reads YENEEA. V shed 4 bases, J shed 3 bases, and the junction held 7 bases outside the gene matches. CDR3: CASSSATGGHYEQYF. In DNA, the CDR3 is TGTGCCAGCAGCTCTGCAACAGGGGGCCACTACGAGCAGTACTTC.

The gene calls are TRBV7-8 and TRBJ2-7, with D perhaps TRBD2 (5 bases). V was trimmed by 1 base and J by 1 base, leaving 8 bases between them. This CDR3 has 14 residues. The germline V gene has CDR1 SGHVS and CDR2 FQNEAQ. In DNA, the CDR3 is TGTGCCAGCAGCTTAGATCCGGGATCCTACGAGCAGTACTTC. Protein sequence: CASSLDPGSYEQYF.

The V gene is TRBV11-2, the J gene TRBJ2-1; possibly TRBD2 for D (6 bases). Germline CDR1 and CDR2: SGHAT and FQNNGV. The CDR3 consists of 15 residues. V dropped 4 bases and J dropped 4 bases, with 14 bases sitting between them. The CDR3 sequence is CASSSRLGEYNEQFF. In nucleotides, the CDR3 is TGTGCCAGCAGCTCCCGACTAGGGGAATACAATGAGCAGTTCTTC.

The chain has TRBV15 and TRBJ2-6, with TRBD2 matching 8 bases. Trimming cost V 0 bases and J 3 bases; bases outside gene matches: 4. Germline loops: CDR1 LNHNV, CDR2 YYDKDF (reference sequence). This CDR3 region has 17 residues. CDR3 region: CATSREAGAYGANVLTF. The CDR3 DNA reads as TGTGCCACCAGCAGAGAAGCGGGGGCCTATGGGGCCAACGTCCTGACTTTC.

This chain links TRBV7-9 with TRBJ2-3, with 10 bases aligning to TRBD2. V lost 4 bases to trimming and J lost 4 bases; unmatched junction nucleotides: 5. The length of the CDR3 is 15 residues. CDR1 is SEHNR and CDR2 is FQNEAQ in the germline V gene (reference sequence). The chain's CDR3 is CASSSLSGGADTQYF. Written as DNA, the CDR3 is TGTGCCAGCAGCTCCTTGAGCGGGGGGGCAGATACGCAGTATTTT.

This sequence joins TRBV6-5 and TRBJ1-2, with a possible D match to TRBD1 (6 bases). Per the germline V gene, CDR1 is MNHEY and CDR2 is SVGAGI. This CDR3 is 13 amino acids long. Trimming pared 6 bases from V and 6 bases from J, leaving 14 bases between. DNA for the CDR3: TGTGCCAGCAGCTACAACGGGGGGCATGGCTACACCTTC. Its protein product is CASSYNGGHGYTF.

The rearrangement uses TRBV3-1 (or the pseudogene TRBV3-2) and TRBJ2-3; unclear D gene. Germline CDR1 reads LGHDT; CDR2 reads YNNKEL (reference sequence). This CDR3 has 12 amino acids. Trimming stripped 1 base from V and 6 bases from J, with 5 bases between. This chain's CDR3 is CASSQAHDTQYF. CDR3 in DNA: TGTGCCAGCAGCCAAGCACATGATACGCAGTATTTT.

The chain uses TRBV11-3 and TRBJ2-3, with a possible D match to TRBD1 (5 bases). Germline V gene data show CDR1 as SGHNT and CDR2 as YENEEA. The V gene lost 5 bases and the J gene lost 0 bases, with 12 bases spanning the gap. The CDR3 runs to 15 residues. Here the CDR3 DNA reads TGTGCCAGCAGCCTTGCTACAGGCAGCACAGATACGCAGTATTTT. Amino acids: CASSLATGSTDTQYF.

The genes are TRBV24-1 and TRBJ2-6; 8 bases are shared with TRBD1. The CDR3 extends over 16 amino acids. The J segment lost 4 bases and the V segment lost 6 bases, leaving 7 bases of the junction unmatched. Germline CDR1 and CDR2: KGHDR and SFDVKD. CDR3 in DNA: TGTGCCACCAGTAAGACGACAGGGGCCGGGGCCAACGTCCTGACTTTC. As protein: CATSKTTGAGANVLTF.

The CDR3 DNA reads as TGTGCCAGCAGGAGGGGGAGTGGAAACACCATATATTTT. This gives the protein CASRRGSGNTIYF. V usage is TRBV7-9 and J usage is TRBJ1-3; the D gene is possibly TRBD1 (6 bases). Per germline, CDR1 SEHNR and CDR2 FQNEAQ (reference sequence). Deletions cut 6 bases from V and 3 bases from J, with 9 bases between. The CDR3 extends over 13 amino acids.

The chain is built from TRBV30 and TRBJ2-7; TRBD2 is a possible D gene (5 bases). The germline gives CDR1 GTSNPN, CDR2 SVGIG (reference sequence). There are 12 residues in the CDR3. The ends were cut back, 2 bases at V and 3 bases at J, with 8 bases in the middle. Written as DNA, the CDR3 is TGTGCCTGGAGTCGGGGAAACTACGAGCAGTACTTC. Translated: CAWSRGNYEQYF.

This clone has a handful of counts. V and J are TRBV30 and TRBJ2-7; weak D call: TRBD2 (5 bases). Germline V gives CDR1 GTSNPN, CDR2 SVGIG (reference sequence). The CDR3 covers 13 residues. The V gene lost 5 bases and the J gene lost 0 bases, with 11 bases spanning the gap. This chain's CDR3 is CAWGREISYEQYF. Here the CDR3 DNA reads TGTGCCTGGGGAAGGGAGATCTCCTACGAGCAGTACTTC.

The CDR3 loop is CASSPGTSGPLAKNIQYF. The DNA of the CDR3 is TGTGCCAGCTCACCTGGGACTAGCGGTCCTCTAGCCAAAAACATTCAGTACTTC. J is TRBJ2-4 and V is TRBV18; 11 bases agree with TRBD2. CDR1 KGHSH and CDR2 LQKENI come from the germline V gene. This CDR3 contains 18 residues. With V trimmed by 3 bases and J by 0 bases, 7 bases remained unmatched. The full variable domain, in which reference TRBV18 and TRBJ2-4 provide the parts outside the CDR3, is NAGVMQNPRHLVRRRGQEARLRCSPMKGHSHVYWYRQLPEEGLKFMVYLQKENIIDESGMPKERFSAEFPKEGPSILRIQQVVRGDSAAYFCASSPGTSGPLAKNIQYFGAGTRLSVL.

This clone was seen only once. The chain links TRBV5-5 to TRBJ2-3, with TRBD2 matching 7 bases. Germline V gives CDR1 SGHKS, CDR2 YYEKEE (reference sequence). The CDR3 contains 15 residues. Losses at the gene ends were 4 bases for V and 0 bases for J; bases not matched to a gene: 5. The CDR3 here is CASSVSGASTDTQYF. As DNA, the CDR3 is TGTGCCAGCAGCGTCAGCGGGGCCAGCACAGATACGCAGTATTTT.

V is TRBV18 and J is TRBJ2-7, with D tentatively TRBD2 (6 bases). Germline V gives CDR1 KGHSH, CDR2 LQKENI. The length of the CDR3 is 14 residues. The V end was cut by 3 bases, the J end by 5 bases, with 14 bases between. The chain's CDR3 is CASSPGSREDEQYF. In DNA, the CDR3 is TGTGCCAGCTCACCTGGATCCAGGGAGGACGAGCAGTACTTC.

This clone was observed a single time. This chain links TRBV7-2 with TRBJ2-7; 8 positions match TRBD1. Trimming took 1 base from V and 6 from J; bases not matched to a gene: 8. Germline CDR1 is SGHTA and CDR2 is FQGNSA. The CDR3 has 15 residues. CDR3 coding DNA: TGTGCCAGCAGCTTAGATTGGGACAGGCGAGGCGAGCAGTACTTC. It codes for CASSLDWDRRGEQYF.

The chain has TRBV6-1 and TRBJ1-2; 9 nucleotides align to TRBD1. Germline CDR1 is MNHNS and CDR2 is SASEGT. The CDR3 loop spans 13 amino acids. Trimming removed 5 bases from V and 6 bases from J; junction bases left unmatched: 4. The CDR3 loop is CASSSGTGNGYTF. The DNA of the CDR3 is TGTGCCAGCAGTTCCGGGACAGGGAATGGCTACACCTTC.

The chain combines TRBV24-1 with TRBJ1-2, with TRBD1 identical over 9 bases. The J segment lost 6 bases and the V segment lost 1 base, leaving 8 bases of the junction unmatched. CDR3 length equals 16 residues. Germline V gives CDR1 KGHDR, CDR2 SFDVKD. The CDR3 nucleotides are TGTGCCACCAGTGATTTCCAGGGACAGGGTTTTGATGGCTACACCTTC. Protein: CATSDFQGQGFDGYTF.

The chain carries TRBV5-4 and TRBJ2-1, with D uncertain. Germline V gene data show CDR1 as SGHNT and CDR2 as YYREEE (reference sequence). The CDR3 spans 12 residues. Trimming removed 4 bases from V and 4 bases from J, with 6 bases in between. The CDR3 sequence is CASSTGYNEQFF. As DNA, the CDR3 is TGTGCCAGCAGCACCGGGTACAATGAGCAGTTCTTC. The variable domain in full, with the rest retrieved from reference TRBV5-4 and TRBJ2-1, is ETGVTQSPTHLIKTRGQQVTLRCSSQSGHNTVSWYQQALGQGPQFIFQYYREEENGRGNFPPRFSGLQFPNYSSELNVNALELDDSALYLCASSTGYNEQFFGPGTRLTVL.